Below are 20 T cell receptor beta chains sequenced from a single sample in a study of T cell responses to AZD1222 COVID-19 vaccine. Measured with immunoSEQ multiplex PCR; TCRdb has only the in-frame clones, and not every one. The data show roughly 150,000 clones, roughly 92% seen once. Sequencing used peripheral blood, obtained on day 0 of AZD1222 vaccination. Receptor source: an adult in good health.

The rearrangement joins TRBV7-6 to TRBJ1-3, with D possibly matching TRBD1 (6 bases). This CDR3 has 15 amino acids. Trimming pared 0 bases from V and 4 bases from J, leaving 10 bases between. The V gene's germline CDR1 is SGHVS and CDR2 FNYEAQ. CDR3 in DNA: TGTGCCAGCAGCTTAGCGCTCGGACAGGGAAACACCATATATTTT. Translating it yields CASSLALGQGNTIYF. Drawing the rest from reference TRBV7-6 and TRBJ1-3, the complete variable domain is GAGVSQSPRYKVTKRGQDVALRCDPISGHVSLYWYRQALGQGPEFLTYFNYEAQQDKSGLPNDRFSAERPEGSISTLTIQRTEQRDSAMYRCASSLALGQGNTIYFGEGSWLTVV.

The CDR3 DNA is TGTGCCAGCAGTCCCAGGACTTACAATGAGCAGTTCTTC. As protein: CASSPRTYNEQFF. This chain uses TRBV27 with TRBJ2-1, with D perhaps TRBD2 (5 bases). The CDR3 consists of 13 residues. The ends were cut back, 5 bases at V and 4 bases at J, with 9 bases in the middle. CDR1 and CDR2 from the germline V gene are MNHEY and SMNVEV (reference sequence).

This sequence joins TRBV7-6 and TRBJ2-7; no clear D gene. CDR1 SGHVS and CDR2 FNYEAQ come from the germline V gene. The CDR3 has 15 residues. The V end was cut by 2 bases, the J end by 2 bases, with 13 bases between. Here the CDR3 DNA reads TGTGCCAGCAGCTTACTAAACGGGCCCACCTACGAGCAGTACTTC. Amino acids: CASSLLNGPTYEQYF.

V usage is TRBV12-1 and J usage is TRBJ2-7. TRBV12-1 is designated a pseudogene. CDR3 length: 14 amino acids. CDR3 in amino acids: CASSSPPDSYEQYF. The CDR3 DNA follows: TGTGCCAGCAGCTCCCCCCCGGACTCCTACGAGCAGTACTTC.

The chain combines TRBV7-2 with TRBJ1-4; a weak D match, TRBD1 (5 bases). The V and J ends lost 5 bases and 10 bases respectively, with 17 bases between them. The CDR3 length is 14 residues. Germline CDR1 and CDR2: SGHTA and FQGNSA. CDR3 in amino acids: CASSMPGPRGKLFF. The CDR3 nucleotides read TGTGCCAGCAGCATGCCGGGACCCCGAGGAAAACTGTTTTTT.

The chain combines TRBV5-6 with TRBJ1-2; 7 positions agree with TRBD1. Germline CDR1 SGHDT, CDR2 YYEEEE. Trimming at V came to 2 bases and at J to 0 bases, leaving 4 bases not matched to a gene. CDR3 length: 15 amino acids. CDR3 protein: CASSFVQGANYGYTF. The DNA of the CDR3 is TGTGCCAGCAGCTTTGTCCAGGGGGCTAACTATGGCTACACCTTC.

About this clone: One end of the junction does not line up with germline, which may come from a read error. This sequence joins TRBV12-5 and TRBJ2-7; D might be TRBD2 (7 bases). The CDR3 consists of 16 residues. CDR1 is LGHNT and CDR2 is FRNRAP in the germline V gene. The CDR3: CACGFGGGGRRREQYF. DNA of the CDR3: TGTGCTTGTGGTTTTGGGGGGGGCGGGAGACGAAGGGAGCAGTACTTC. Complete variable domain (other parts from reference TRBV12-5 and TRBJ2-7): DARVTQTPRHKVTEMGQEVTMRCQPILGHNTVFWYRQTMMQGLELLAYFRNRAPLDDSGMPKDRFSAEMPDATLATLKIQPSEPRDSAVYFCACGFGGGGRRREQYFGPGTRLTVT.

The chain employs TRBV7-2 and TRBJ2-5, with unresolved D. CDR3 length: 14 residues. The germline V and J ends were trimmed by 3 bases and 4 bases, with 12 bases remaining between them. Germline loops: CDR1 SGHTA, CDR2 FQGNSA. This chain's CDR3 is CASSFGVGRETQYF. The CDR3, as DNA: TGTGCCAGCAGCTTTGGGGTGGGAAGAGAGACCCAGTACTTC.

J is TRBJ1-2 and V is TRBV2; possible D gene TRBD1, 6 bases. CDR3 length equals 13 residues. Trimming shortened V by 6 bases and J by 3 bases, and 11 bases separated the two germline ends. The germline V gene encodes CDR1 SNHLY and CDR2 FYNNEI. CDR3 amino acids: CASSPGVDYGYTF. CDR3 nucleotides: TGTGCCAGCAGCCCAGGGGTGGACTATGGCTACACCTTC.

This clone was detected once. This sequence joins TRBV28 and TRBJ2-1; TRBD2 matches 11 bases. CDR3 size: 16 residues. The ends lost 5 bases at V and 7 bases at J; junction bases unmatched: 10. Per germline, CDR1 MDHEN and CDR2 SYDVKM. CDR3 coding DNA: TGTGCCAGCAGTCTCTTACTAGCGGGAGTCGATAATGAGCAGTTCTTC. It is translated as CASSLLLAGVDNEQFF.

The chain employs TRBV27 and TRBJ2-4, with D unclear. V was cut by 4 bases and J by 2 bases, with 12 bases left in between. Germline V lookup: CDR1 MNHEY, CDR2 SMNVEV (reference sequence). This CDR3 has 15 amino acids. The CDR3 DNA follows: TGTGCCAGCAGTTCCCTCGAGGTCCCCAAAAACATTCAGTACTTC. This codes for CASSSLEVPKNIQYF.

The V call is TRBV6-6, the J call TRBJ2-5; 7 bases line up with TRBD1. Germline assignment: CDR1 MNHNY and CDR2 SVGAGI (reference sequence). With V trimmed by 6 bases and J by 2 bases, 12 bases remained unmatched. The CDR3 consists of 16 residues. The CDR3 DNA reads as TGTGCCAGCAGCCGGAACAGACAGGGTTCACAAGAGACCCAGTACTTC. Translation gives CASSRNRQGSQETQYF.

The V and J genes are TRBV7-2 and TRBJ1-1; D gene unclear. Germline CDR1 and CDR2: SGHTA and FQGNSA. This CDR3 is 13 amino acids long. Trimming left V 3 bases short and J 4 bases short, with 9 bases between. The CDR3 nucleotides are TGTGCCAGCAGCTTGCAGCGGGGCACTGAAGCTTTCTTT. This encodes CASSLQRGTEAFF.

This chain joins TRBV24-1 and TRBJ2-2, with TRBD2 matching 11 bases. Germline V lookup: CDR1 KGHDR, CDR2 SFDVKD. Unmatched junction bases numbered 3, after V lost 6 bases and J lost 4 bases. The CDR3 runs to 15 residues. The DNA for the CDR3 is TGTGCCACCAGTAGACTAGCGGGACCCACCGGGGAGCTGTTTTTT. It codes for CATSRLAGPTGELFF.

This chain joins TRBV6-1 and TRBJ2-2; TRBD2 agrees at 9 bases. The CDR3 sequence is 15 residues long. J gave up 4 bases and V 6 bases, and 6 bases lay outside the gene matches. Germline CDR1 reads MNHNS; CDR2 reads SASEGT. CDR3 nucleotides: TGTGCCAGCAGGCGGGGGGGACGTGGCACCGGGGAGCTGTTTTTT. This encodes CASRRGGRGTGELFF.

The chain is built from TRBV25-1 and TRBJ2-2, with 8 bases identical to TRBD2. The germline CDR1 and CDR2 sequences are MGHDK and SYGVNS. J was trimmed by 2 bases and V by 4 bases; bases with no gene match: 3. The CDR3 is made up of 15 amino acids. CDR3 sequence (DNA): TGTGCCAGCAGTGGGCTAGCGGGTAACACCGGGGAGCTGTTTTTT. Translated: CASSGLAGNTGELFF.

V and J are TRBV3-1 (or the pseudogene TRBV3-2) and TRBJ1-6, with a possible D match to TRBD1 (6 bases). Germline V gene sequence: CDR1 LGHDT, CDR2 YNNKEL (reference sequence). This CDR3 has 15 amino acids. Trimming pared 4 bases from V and 7 bases from J, leaving 14 bases between. The CDR3 spells CASSLTGSSNSPLHF. Here the CDR3 DNA reads TGTGCCAGCAGCCTAACAGGGAGCTCAAATTCACCCCTCCACTTT.

The chain couples TRBV10-3 to TRBJ2-3; no definite D call. CDR3 length equals 15 residues. Germline CDR1 is ENHRY and CDR2 is SYGVKD. V was shortened by 4 bases and J by 0 bases, with 11 bases between the two germline ends. For the CDR3, the DNA is TGTGCCATCAGTGCAAAGAGTACTAGCACAGATACGCAGTATTTT. It translates to CAISAKSTSTDTQYF.

The chain couples TRBV7-2 to TRBJ1-3; no clear D gene. V was cut by 6 bases and J by 1 base, with 7 bases left in between. CDR3 length: 13 residues. Germline V gene data show CDR1 as SGHTA and CDR2 as FQGNSA. The DNA of the CDR3 is TGTGCCAGCAGTCGGGAATCTGGAAACACCATATATTTT. Translated: CASSRESGNTIYF. The full variable domain, rest sourced from reference TRBV7-2 and TRBJ1-3, is GAGVSQSPSNKVTEKGKDVELRCDPISGHTALYWYRQSLGQGLEFLIYFQGNSAPDKSGLPSDRFSAERTGGSVSTLTIQRTQQEDSAVYLCASSRESGNTIYFGEGSWLTVV.

This chain uses TRBV7-9 with TRBJ2-1; D uncertain. Trimming stripped 1 base from V and 3 bases from J, with 10 bases between. The CDR3 covers 15 residues. Germline lookup yields CDR1 SEHNR and CDR2 FQNEAQ (reference sequence). CDR3 DNA sequence: TGTGCCAGCAGCTTAGTGAGCCTGGACTACAATGAGCAGTTCTTC. Its protein product is CASSLVSLDYNEQFF.